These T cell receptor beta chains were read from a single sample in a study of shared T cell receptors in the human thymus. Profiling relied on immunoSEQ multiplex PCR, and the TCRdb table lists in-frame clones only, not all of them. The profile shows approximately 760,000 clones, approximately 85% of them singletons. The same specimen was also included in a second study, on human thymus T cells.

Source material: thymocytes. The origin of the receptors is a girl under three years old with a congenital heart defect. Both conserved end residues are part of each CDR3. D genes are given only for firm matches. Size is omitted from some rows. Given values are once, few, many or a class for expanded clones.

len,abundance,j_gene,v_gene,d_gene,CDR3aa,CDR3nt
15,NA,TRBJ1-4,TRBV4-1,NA,CASSPGSGANEKLFF,TGCGCCAGCAGCCCGGGATCCGGAGCTAATGAAAAACTGTTTTTT
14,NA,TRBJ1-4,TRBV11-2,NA,CASRAGVPYEKLFF,TGTGCCAGCAGAGCCGGGGTCCCCTATGAAAAACTGTTTTTT
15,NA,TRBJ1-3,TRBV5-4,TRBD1,CASSLGQPGENTIYF,TGTGCCAGCAGCCTGGGACAGCCAGGGGAAAACACCATATATTTT
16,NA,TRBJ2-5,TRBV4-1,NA,CASSGQGGDRQETQYF,TGCGCCAGCAGCGGCCAGGGGGGCGACCGCCAAGAGACCCAGTACTTC
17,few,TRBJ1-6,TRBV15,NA,CATSKTGPSSYNSPLHF,TGTGCCACCAGCAAGACAGGCCCTAGCTCCTATAATTCACCCCTCCACTTT
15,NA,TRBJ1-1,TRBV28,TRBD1,CASSYTIGQAPEAFF,TGTGCCAGCAGTTATACGATCGGACAGGCCCCTGAAGCTTTCTTT
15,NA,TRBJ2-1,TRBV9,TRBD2,CASSERGGGYPWQFF,TGTGCCAGCAGCGAGCGGGGCGGGGGTTACCCGTGGCAGTTCTTC
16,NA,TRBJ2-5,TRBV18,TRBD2,CASSPGTSGYQETQYF,TGTGCCAGCTCACCAGGGACTAGCGGGTACCAAGAGACCCAGTACTTC
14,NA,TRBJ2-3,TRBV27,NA,CASSSLRGTDTQYF,TGTGCCAGCAGTTCCTTAAGGGGGACAGATACGCAGTATTTT
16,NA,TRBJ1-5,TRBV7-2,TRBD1,CASSSGTAYSNQPQHF,TGTGCCAGCAGCTCCGGGACAGCTTATAGCAATCAGCCCCAGCATTTT
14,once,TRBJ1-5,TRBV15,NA,CATDGENSNQPQHF,TGTGCCACCGACGGAGAGAATAGCAATCAGCCCCAGCATTTT
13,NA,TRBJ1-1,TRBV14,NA,CASSQGGNTEAFF,TGTGCCAGCAGCCAGGGGGGGAACACTGAAGCTTTCTTT
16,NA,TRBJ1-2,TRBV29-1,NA,CSVAPRSQGGNYGYTF,TGCAGCGTGGCCCCAAGATCACAGGGAGGGAACTATGGCTACACCTTC
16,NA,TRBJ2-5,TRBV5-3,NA,CARSSNPWTTQETQYF,TGTGCCAGAAGCTCAAATCCTTGGACAACTCAAGAGACCCAGTACTTC